One and the same sample provided the 2 T cell receptor beta chains below, sequenced in a study of blood T cell repertoires in COVID-19. Using immunoSEQ multiplex PCR, the repertoire was profiled, and TCRdb retains in-frame clones only, with some absent. This table has about 270,000 clones, about 91% appearing once. The sequencing input was peripheral blood. These receptors came from a person under 35 with COVID-19, enrolled during active disease.

The chain is built from TRBV11-2 and TRBJ2-1, with D perhaps matching TRBD2 (5 bases). Germline lookup yields CDR1 SGHAT and CDR2 FQNNGV. The CDR3 loop spans 13 amino acids. Trimming removed 5 bases at V and 5 bases at J, with 10 bases between. The CDR3 coding sequence is TGTGCCAGCAGCATTGGACTGAACAATGAGCAGTTCTTC. This encodes CASSIGLNNEQFF.

The gene calls are TRBV2 and TRBJ2-3; TRBD1 matches 9 bases. Germline CDR1 SNHLY, CDR2 FYNNEI. This CDR3 has 14 amino acids. The V and J ends lost 9 bases and 3 bases, in that order; junction bases with no gene match: 7. The CDR3 loop reads CASLRDRVTDTQYF. The CDR3 DNA reads as TGTGCCAGTCTCCGGGACAGGGTAACAGATACGCAGTATTTT.